The 3 T cell receptor beta chains listed next were all sequenced from one sample in a study of OX40 agonist ivuxolimab in advanced cancers. Repertoires were generated with immunoSEQ multiplex PCR, while TCRdb's copy carries only in-frame clones and drops some. Seen here are around 75,000 clones, 89% observed once, and the top ten hold around 2.5%. The sample was CD4+ or CD8+ T cells sorted from blood, taken in a trial of the OX40 agonist ivuxolimab. The receptors shown here come from an adult with an advanced solid tumor such as melanoma, head and neck, liver or kidney cancer.

The chain recombines TRBV5-1 with TRBJ2-1, with TRBD2 matching over 9 bases. The CDR3 is 16 residues long. V was clipped by 3 bases and J by 8 bases; unmatched bases: 12. Germline lookup yields CDR1 SGHRS and CDR2 YFSETQ. DNA of the CDR3: TGCGCCAGCAGCTGGGGACTAGCTCGGTACGACGATGAGCAGTTCTTC. Protein: CASSWGLARYDDEQFF. Using reference TRBV5-1 and TRBJ2-1 for the parts outside the CDR3, the full variable domain is KAGVTQTPRYLIKTRGQQVTLSCSPISGHRSVSWYQQTPGQGLQFLFEYFSETQRNKGNFPGRFSGRQFSNSRSEMNVSTLELGDSALYLCASSWGLARYDDEQFFGPGTRLTVL.

The chain recombines TRBV4-2 with TRBJ1-1; D unresolved. The germline CDR1 and CDR2 sequences are LGHNA and YNFKEQ. With 4 bases removed from V and 3 bases from J, the gap between germline ends came to 6 bases. There are 12 residues in the CDR3. The CDR3 loop reads CASSLTDTEAFF. CDR3 nucleotides: TGTGCCAGCAGCCTTACAGACACTGAAGCTTTCTTT.

This clone was counted once. The genes are TRBV5-1 and TRBJ2-6; D is unclear. Trimming took off 4 bases at V and 4 bases at J, with 15 bases between the two ends. The CDR3 runs 16 residues. Per the germline V gene, CDR1 is SGHRS and CDR2 is YFSETQ. CDR3 region: CASSPSPLPGANVLTF. CDR3 DNA: TGCGCCAGCAGCCCCTCGCCTCTTCCAGGGGCCAACGTCCTGACTTTC.